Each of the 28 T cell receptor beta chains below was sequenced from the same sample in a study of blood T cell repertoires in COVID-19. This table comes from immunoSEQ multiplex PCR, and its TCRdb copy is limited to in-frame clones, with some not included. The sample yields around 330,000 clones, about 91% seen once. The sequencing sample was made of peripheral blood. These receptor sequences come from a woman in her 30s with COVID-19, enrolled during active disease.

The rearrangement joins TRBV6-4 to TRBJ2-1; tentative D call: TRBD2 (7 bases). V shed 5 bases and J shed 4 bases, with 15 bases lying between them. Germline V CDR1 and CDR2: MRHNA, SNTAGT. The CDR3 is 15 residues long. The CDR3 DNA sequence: TGTGCCAGCAGTCCCCGGGGGGCTACTTACAATGAGCAGTTCTTC. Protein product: CASSPRGATYNEQFF.

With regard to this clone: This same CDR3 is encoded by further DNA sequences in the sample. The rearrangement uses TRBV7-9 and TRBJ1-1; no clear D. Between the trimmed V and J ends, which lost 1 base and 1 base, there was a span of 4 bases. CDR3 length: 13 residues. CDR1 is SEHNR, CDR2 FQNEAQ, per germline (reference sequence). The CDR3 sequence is CASSLGQNTEAFF. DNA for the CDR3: TGTGCCAGCAGCTTAGGACAGAACACTGAAGCTTTCTTT.

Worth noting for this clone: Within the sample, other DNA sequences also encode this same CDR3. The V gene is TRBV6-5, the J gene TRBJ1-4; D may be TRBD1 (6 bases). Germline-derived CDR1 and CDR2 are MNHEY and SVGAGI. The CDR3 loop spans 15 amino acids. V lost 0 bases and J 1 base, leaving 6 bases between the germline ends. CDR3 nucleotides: TGTGCCAGCAGTTACTCAGGGGGAACTAATGAAAAACTGTTTTTT. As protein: CASSYSGGTNEKLFF.

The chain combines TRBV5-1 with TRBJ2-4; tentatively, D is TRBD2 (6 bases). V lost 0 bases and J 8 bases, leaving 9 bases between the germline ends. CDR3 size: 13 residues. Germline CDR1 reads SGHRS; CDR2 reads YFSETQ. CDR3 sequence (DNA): TGCGCCAGCAGCTTGGCGGGGGTGGACATTCAGTACTTC. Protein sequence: CASSLAGVDIQYF.

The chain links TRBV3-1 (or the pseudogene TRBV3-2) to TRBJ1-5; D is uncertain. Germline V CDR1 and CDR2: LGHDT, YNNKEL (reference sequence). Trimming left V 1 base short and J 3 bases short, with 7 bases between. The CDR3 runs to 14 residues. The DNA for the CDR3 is TGTGCCAGCAGCCAAGGAGTAAACAATCAGCCCCAGCATTTT. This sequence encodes CASSQGVNNQPQHF.

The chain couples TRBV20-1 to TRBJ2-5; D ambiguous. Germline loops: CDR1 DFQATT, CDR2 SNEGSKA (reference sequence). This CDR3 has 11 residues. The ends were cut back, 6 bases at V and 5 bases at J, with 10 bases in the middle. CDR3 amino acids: CSAAGPETQYF. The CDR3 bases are TGCAGTGCCGCAGGTCCCGAGACCCAGTACTTC.

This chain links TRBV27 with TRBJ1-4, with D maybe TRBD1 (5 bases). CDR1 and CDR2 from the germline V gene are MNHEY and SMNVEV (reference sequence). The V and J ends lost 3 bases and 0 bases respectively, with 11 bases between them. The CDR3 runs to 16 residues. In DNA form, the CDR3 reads TGTGCCAGCAGTTTCTCCCAGGGTGCAACTAATGAAAAACTGTTTTTT. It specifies CASSFSQGATNEKLFF.

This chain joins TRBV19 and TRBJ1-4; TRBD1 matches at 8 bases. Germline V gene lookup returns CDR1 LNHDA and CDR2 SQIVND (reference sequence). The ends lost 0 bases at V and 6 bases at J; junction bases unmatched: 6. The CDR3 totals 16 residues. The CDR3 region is CASSIDLTDRDEKLFF. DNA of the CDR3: TGTGCCAGTAGTATAGATCTAACGGACAGGGATGAAAAACTGTTTTTT.

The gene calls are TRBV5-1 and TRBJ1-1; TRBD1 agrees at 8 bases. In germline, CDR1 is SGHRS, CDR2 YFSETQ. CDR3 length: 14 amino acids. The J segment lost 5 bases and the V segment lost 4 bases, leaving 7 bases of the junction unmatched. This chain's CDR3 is CASSLQGAGTEAFF. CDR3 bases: TGCGCCAGCAGCCTCCAGGGGGCCGGTACTGAAGCTTTCTTT.

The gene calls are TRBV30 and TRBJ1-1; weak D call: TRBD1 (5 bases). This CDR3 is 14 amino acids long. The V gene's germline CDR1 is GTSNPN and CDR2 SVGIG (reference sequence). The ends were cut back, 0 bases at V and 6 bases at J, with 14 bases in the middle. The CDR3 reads CAWSVLVRESEAFF. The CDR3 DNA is TGTGCCTGGAGTGTACTCGTCAGGGAATCTGAAGCTTTCTTT.

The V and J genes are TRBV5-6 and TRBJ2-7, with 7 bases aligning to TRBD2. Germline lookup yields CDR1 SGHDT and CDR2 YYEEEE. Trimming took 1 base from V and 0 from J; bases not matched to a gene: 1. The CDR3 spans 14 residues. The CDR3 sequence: CASSLPGGSYEQYF. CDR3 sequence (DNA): TGTGCCAGCAGCTTGCCGGGGGGCTCCTACGAGCAGTACTTC.

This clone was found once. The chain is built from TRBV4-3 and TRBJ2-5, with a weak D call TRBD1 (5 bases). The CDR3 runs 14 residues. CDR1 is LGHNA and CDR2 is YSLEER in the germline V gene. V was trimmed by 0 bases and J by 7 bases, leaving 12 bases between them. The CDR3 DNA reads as TGCGCCAGCAGCCAAGATAGGGGTCCTGGGACCCAGTACTTC. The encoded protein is CASSQDRGPGTQYF.

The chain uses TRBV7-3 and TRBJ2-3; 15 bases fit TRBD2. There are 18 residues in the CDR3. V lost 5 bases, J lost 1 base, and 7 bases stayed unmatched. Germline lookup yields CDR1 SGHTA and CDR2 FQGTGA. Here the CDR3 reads CASSPMGLAGGRTDTQYF. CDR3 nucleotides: TGTGCCAGCAGCCCAATGGGACTAGCGGGGGGCCGCACAGATACGCAGTATTTT.

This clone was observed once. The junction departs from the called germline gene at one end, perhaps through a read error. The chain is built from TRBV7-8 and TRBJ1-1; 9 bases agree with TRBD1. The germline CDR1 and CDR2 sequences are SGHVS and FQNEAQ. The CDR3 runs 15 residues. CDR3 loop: CASRLGTGRNTEAFF. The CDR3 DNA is TGTGCCAGCAGATTAGGGACAGGGCGAAACACTGAAGCTTTCTTT.

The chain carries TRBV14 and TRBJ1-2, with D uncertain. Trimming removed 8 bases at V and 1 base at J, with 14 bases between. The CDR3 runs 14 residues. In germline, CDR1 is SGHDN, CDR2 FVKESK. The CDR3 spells CASQTGWVNYGYTF. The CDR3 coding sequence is TGTGCCAGCCAAACGGGGTGGGTTAACTATGGCTACACCTTC.

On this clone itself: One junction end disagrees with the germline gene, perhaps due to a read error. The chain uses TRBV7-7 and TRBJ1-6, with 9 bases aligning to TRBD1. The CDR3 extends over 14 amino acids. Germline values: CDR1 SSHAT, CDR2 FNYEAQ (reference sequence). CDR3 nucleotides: TGTGCTAGCAGCCCGGGACAGGGCGGGTCACCCCTCCACTTT. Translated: CASSPGQGGSPLHF.

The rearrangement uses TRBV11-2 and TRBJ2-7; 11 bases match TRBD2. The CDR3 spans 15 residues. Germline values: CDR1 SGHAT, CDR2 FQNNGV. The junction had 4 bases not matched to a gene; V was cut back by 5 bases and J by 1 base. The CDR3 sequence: CASSTPSGGSYEQYF. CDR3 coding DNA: TGTGCCAGCAGCACCCCTAGCGGGGGGTCCTACGAGCAGTACTTC.

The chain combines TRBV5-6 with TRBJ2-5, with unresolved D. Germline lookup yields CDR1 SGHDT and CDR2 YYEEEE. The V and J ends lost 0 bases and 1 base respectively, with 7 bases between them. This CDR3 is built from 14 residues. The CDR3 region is CASSLGPGQETQYF. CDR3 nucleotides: TGTGCCAGCAGCTTGGGTCCGGGCCAAGAGACCCAGTACTTC.

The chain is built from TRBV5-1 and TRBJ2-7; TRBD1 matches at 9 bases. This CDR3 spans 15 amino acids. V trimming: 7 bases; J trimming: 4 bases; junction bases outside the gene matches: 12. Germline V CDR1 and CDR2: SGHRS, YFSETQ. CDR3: CASLTGGFPSYEQYV. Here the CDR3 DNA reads TGCGCCAGCTTAACAGGGGGCTTCCCGTCGTACGAGCAGTACGTC.

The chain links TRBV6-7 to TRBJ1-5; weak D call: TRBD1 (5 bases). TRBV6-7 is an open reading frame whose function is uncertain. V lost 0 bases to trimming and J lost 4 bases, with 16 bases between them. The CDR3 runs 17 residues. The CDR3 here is CASSYSPQGRWNQPQHF. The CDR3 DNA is TGTGCCAGCAGTTACTCACCCCAGGGTAGATGGAATCAGCCCCAGCATTTT.

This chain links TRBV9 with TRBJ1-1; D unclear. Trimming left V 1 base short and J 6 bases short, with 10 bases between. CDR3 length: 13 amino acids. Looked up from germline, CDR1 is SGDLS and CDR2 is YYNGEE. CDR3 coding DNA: TGTGCCAGCAGCGTAACCCTTGGAGCTGAAGCTTTCTTT. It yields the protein CASSVTLGAEAFF.

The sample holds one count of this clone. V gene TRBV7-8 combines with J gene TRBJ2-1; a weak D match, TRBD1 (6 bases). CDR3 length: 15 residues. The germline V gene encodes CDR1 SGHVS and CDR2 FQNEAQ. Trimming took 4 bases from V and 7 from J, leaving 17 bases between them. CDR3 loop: CASSSTGSILNEQFF. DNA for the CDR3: TGTGCCAGCAGCTCGACAGGATCTATCCTGAATGAGCAGTTCTTC. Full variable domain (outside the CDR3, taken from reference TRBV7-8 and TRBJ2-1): GAGVSQSPRYKVAKRGQDVALRCDPISGHVSLFWYQQALGQGPEFLTYFQNEAQLDKSGLPSDRFFAERPEGSVSTLKIQRTQQEDSAVYLCASSSTGSILNEQFFGPGTRLTVL.

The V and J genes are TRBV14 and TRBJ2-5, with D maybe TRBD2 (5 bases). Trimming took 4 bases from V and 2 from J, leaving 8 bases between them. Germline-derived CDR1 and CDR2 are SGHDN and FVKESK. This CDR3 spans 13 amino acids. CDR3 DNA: TGTGCCAGCAGCCGGACTGTTCAAGAGACCCAGTACTTC. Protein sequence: CASSRTVQETQYF.

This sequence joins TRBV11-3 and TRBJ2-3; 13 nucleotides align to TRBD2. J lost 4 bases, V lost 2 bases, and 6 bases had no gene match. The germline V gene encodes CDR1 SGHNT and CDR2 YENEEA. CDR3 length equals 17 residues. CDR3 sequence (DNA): TGTGCCAGCAGCTTACCCCGGACTAGCGGGGGCCCAGATACGCAGTATTTT. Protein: CASSLPRTSGGPDTQYF.

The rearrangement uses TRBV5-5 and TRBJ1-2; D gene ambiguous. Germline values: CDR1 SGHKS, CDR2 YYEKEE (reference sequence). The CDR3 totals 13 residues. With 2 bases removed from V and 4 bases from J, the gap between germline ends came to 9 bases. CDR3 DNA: TGTGCCAGCAGCTTAGACCAGGTCTATGGCTACACCTTC. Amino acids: CASSLDQVYGYTF.

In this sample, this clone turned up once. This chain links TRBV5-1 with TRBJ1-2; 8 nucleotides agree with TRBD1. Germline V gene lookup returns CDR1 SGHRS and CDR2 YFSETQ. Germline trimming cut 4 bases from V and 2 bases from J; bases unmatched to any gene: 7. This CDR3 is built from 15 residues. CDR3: CASSPRTGPNYGYTF. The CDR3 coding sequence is TGCGCCAGCAGCCCACGGACAGGGCCCAACTATGGCTACACCTTC.

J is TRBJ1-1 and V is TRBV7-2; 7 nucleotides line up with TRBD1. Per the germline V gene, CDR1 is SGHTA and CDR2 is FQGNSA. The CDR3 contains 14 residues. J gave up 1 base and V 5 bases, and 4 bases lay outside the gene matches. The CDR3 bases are TGTGCCAGCAGCCCCTACAGGGGGAACACTGAAGCTTTCTTT. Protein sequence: CASSPYRGNTEAFF.

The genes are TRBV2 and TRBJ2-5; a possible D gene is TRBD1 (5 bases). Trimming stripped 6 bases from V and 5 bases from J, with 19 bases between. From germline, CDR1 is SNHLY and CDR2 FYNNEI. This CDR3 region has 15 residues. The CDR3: CASRPREGARETQYF. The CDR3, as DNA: TGTGCCAGCAGGCCCAGGGAAGGGGCGAGGGAGACCCAGTACTTC.